The clone carrying this T cell receptor (beta chain) occurred a few times. This sample is part of a study of cytomegalovirus exposure and HLA in healthy donors. It was with 60 Vbeta and 13 Jbeta primers that the PCR ran. Profiling relied on immunoSEQ multiplex PCR, and the TCRdb table lists in-frame clones only, not all of them. The table records around 130,000 clones, around three quarters of them present only once. Looked up from germline, CDR1 is MGHRA and CDR2 is YSYEKL. This CDR3 spans 14 amino acids. Trimming shortened V by 1 base and J by 2 bases, and 9 bases separated the two germline ends. The sequencing input was PBMCs. This sequence joins TRBV4-1 and TRBJ2-7; D is perhaps TRBD2 (5 bases). The TCR sequence derives from a man in his forties in good health and CMV-seronegative. The CDR3, as DNA: TGCGCCAGCAGCCAAGGAGGACTGACCTACGAGCAGTACTTC. It specifies CASSQGGLTYEQYF.